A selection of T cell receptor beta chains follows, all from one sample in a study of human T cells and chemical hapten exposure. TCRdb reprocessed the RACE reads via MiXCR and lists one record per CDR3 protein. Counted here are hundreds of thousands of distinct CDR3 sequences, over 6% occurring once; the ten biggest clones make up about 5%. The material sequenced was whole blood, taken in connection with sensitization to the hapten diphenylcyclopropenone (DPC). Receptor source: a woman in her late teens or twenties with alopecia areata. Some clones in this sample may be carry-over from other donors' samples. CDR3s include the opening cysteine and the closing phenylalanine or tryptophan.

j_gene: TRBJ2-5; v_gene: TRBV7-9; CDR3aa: CASSIPWVQETQYF
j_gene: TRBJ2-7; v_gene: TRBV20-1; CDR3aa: CSATSGDRGNEQYF
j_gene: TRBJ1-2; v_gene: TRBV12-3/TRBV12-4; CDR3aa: CASTPHGQGDGGYTF
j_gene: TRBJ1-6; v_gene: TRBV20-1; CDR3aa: CSARGIGTGNSPLHF
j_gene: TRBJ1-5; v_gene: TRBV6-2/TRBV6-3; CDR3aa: CASTRTDENQPQHF
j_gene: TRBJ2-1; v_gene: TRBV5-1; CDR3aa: CASSLVTGTYSYNEQFF
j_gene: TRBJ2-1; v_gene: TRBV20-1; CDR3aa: CSADKIGTTTFNEQFF
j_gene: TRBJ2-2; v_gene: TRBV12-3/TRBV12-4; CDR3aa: CASRWTGIAGELFF
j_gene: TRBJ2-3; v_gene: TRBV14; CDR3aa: CASSLRLPPDTQYF
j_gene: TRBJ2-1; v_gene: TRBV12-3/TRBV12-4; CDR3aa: CASSLDNNEQFF
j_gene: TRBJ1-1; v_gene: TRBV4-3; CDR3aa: CASSQESELTEAFF
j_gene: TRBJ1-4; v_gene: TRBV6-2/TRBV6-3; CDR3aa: CASSLQLHATNEKLFF
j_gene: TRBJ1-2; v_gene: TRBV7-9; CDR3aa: CASSLAPGANYGYTF
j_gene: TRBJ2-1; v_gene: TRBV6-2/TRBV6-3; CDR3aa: CASSQGTTYNVQFF
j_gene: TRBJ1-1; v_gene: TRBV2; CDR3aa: CASSEGQLNTEAFF
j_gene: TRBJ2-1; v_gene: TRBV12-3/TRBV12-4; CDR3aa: CASSRGSYNEQFF
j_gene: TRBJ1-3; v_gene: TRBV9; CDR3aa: CASSGENTIYF
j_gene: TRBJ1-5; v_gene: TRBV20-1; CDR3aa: CSAGTADNQPQHF
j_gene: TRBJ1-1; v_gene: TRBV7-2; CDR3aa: CASNPDYRLESTEAFF
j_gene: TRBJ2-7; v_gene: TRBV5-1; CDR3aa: CASSDGTGGYEQYF
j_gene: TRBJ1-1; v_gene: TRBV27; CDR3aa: CASSLRAWNTEAFF
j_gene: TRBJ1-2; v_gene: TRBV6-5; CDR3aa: CASSKTHGPSYGYTF
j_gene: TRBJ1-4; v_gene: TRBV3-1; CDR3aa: CASSQVRTTNEKLFF
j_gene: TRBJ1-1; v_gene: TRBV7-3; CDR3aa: CASSLMWGTEAFF
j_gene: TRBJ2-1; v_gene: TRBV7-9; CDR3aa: CASSPDRLAGGINEQFF
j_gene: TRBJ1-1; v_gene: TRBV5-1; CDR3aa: CASSLALLKTGNLHNTEAFF
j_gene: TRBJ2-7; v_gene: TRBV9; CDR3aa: CASSVEEGYSYEQYF
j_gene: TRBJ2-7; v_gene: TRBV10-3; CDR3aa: CAISLDSPYEQYF
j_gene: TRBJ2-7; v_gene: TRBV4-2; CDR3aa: CASSQGGAGENYEQYF
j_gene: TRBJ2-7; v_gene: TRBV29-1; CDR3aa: CSVGGDENYEQYF
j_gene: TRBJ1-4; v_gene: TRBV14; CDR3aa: CASSQDLDRPGKLFF
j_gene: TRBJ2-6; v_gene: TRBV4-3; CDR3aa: CASSQDGGPGANVLTF
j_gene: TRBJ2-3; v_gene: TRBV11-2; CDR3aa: CASSLDRVGPRTDTQYF
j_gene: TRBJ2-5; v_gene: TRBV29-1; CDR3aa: CRVDSGAETQYF
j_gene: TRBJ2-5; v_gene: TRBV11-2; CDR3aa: CASRRGQGALLETQYF
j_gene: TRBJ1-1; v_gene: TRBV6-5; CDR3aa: CASIHTGQVRGTEAFF
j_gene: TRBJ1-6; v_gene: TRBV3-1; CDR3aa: CASSQEGGAFHF
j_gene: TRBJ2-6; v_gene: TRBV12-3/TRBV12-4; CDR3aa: CASSPKTGIANVLTF
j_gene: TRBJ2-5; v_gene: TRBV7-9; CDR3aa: CASSSSVGETQYF
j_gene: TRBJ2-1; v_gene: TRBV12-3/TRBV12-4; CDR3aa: CASSLEALWGVEQFF
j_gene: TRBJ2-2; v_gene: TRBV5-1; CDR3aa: CASSSTSGGSAELFF
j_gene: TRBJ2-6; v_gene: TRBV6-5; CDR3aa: CASSPSVSGANVLTF
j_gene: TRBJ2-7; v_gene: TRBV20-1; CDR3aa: CSARVGTVVQYF
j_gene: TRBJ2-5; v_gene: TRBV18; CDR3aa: CASSRTSSQETQYF